Below are 4 T cell receptor beta chains sequenced from a single sample in a study of identical twins. Each CDR3 protein gets one entry after TCRdb re-called the 5' RACE reads with MiXCR. The sample contains hundreds of thousands of distinct CDR3 sequences, approximately 9% of which appear only once. These data were also reused for a study on yellow fever vaccine responses in identical twins.

The source material was PBMCs. The receptor source for this set is a woman younger than 30 in good health.

This sequence joins TRBV4-1 and TRBJ2-5, with 9 bases lining up with TRBD2. Germline V CDR1 and CDR2: MGHRA, YSYEKL. Trimming removed 0 bases from V and 5 bases from J; junction bases left unmatched: 10. This CDR3 spans 17 amino acids. The chain's CDR3 is CASSQDPPAGGYETQYF. The CDR3 DNA is TGCGCCAGCAGCCAAGATCCCCCAGCGGGAGGATATGAGACCCAGTACTTC.

The rearrangement joins TRBV4-2 to TRBJ2-7; D tentatively reads TRBD1 or TRBD2 (5 bases each). The CDR3 length is 16 residues. V shed 0 bases and J shed 0 bases, with 12 bases lying between them. Germline CDR1 is LGHNA and CDR2 is YNFKEQ. Here the CDR3 reads CASSQDGTTTSYEQYF. The CDR3 DNA reads TGTGCCAGCAGCCAAGATGGGACCACAACCTCCTACGAGCAGTACTTC.

Ten or more counts support this clonotype. The rearrangement uses TRBV15 and TRBJ2-3; tentatively, D is TRBD2 (7 bases). CDR1 and CDR2 from the germline V gene are LNHNV and YYDKDF (reference sequence). The CDR3 consists of 15 residues. Trimming took off 5 bases at V and 6 bases at J, with 18 bases between the two ends. The CDR3 sequence is CATSARRGASDTQYF. CDR3 in DNA: TGTGCCACCAGCGCCCGTCGGGGGGCGTCGGATACGCAGTATTTT.

In its sample, this clonotype was seen many times. The chain combines TRBV12-3 or TRBV12-4 with TRBJ1-2, with D uncertain. This CDR3 comprises 13 residues. Trimming took off 3 bases at V and 7 bases at J, with 12 bases between the two ends. The CDR3 sequence is CASSLGPVSGYTF. As DNA, the CDR3 is TGTGCCAGCAGTTTGGGCCCAGTTTCTGGCTACACCTTC.